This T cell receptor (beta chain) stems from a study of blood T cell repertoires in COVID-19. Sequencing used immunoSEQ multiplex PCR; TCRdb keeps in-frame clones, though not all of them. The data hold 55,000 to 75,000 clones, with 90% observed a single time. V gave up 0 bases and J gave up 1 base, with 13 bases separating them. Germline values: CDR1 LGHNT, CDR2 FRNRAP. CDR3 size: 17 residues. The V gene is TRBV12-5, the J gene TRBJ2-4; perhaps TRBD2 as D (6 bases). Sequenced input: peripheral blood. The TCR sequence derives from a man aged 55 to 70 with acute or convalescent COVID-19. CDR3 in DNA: TGTGCTAGTGGTTTGGTCACGGGGGATGGGGCCAAAAACATTCAGTACTTC. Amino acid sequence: CASGLVTGDGAKNIQYF.